The sequence of this T cell receptor (beta chain) was determined in a study of blood T cell repertoires in COVID-19. Study overall: Acute-phase and convalescent COVID-19 samples originated in the United States, Italy and Spain.

Trimming removed 2 bases from V and 0 bases from J; junction bases left unmatched: 7. Germline values: CDR1 PRHDT, CDR2 FYEKMQ (reference sequence). CDR3 length: 17 residues. TCRdb keeps only in-frame clones here, not all; method: immunoSEQ multiplex PCR. Of 150,000 or so clones listed, around 90% were seen once; the top ten hold roughly 0.51%. The specimen sequenced was peripheral blood. The chain has TRBV13 and TRBJ1-5; 7 bases line up with TRBD1. The sequence came from a man over 45 with acute or convalescent COVID-19. The CDR3 nucleotides are TGTGCCAGCAGCTTACAGGGGGAGTTTTATAGCAATCAGCCCCAGCATTTT. The encoded protein is CASSLQGEFYSNQPQHF.